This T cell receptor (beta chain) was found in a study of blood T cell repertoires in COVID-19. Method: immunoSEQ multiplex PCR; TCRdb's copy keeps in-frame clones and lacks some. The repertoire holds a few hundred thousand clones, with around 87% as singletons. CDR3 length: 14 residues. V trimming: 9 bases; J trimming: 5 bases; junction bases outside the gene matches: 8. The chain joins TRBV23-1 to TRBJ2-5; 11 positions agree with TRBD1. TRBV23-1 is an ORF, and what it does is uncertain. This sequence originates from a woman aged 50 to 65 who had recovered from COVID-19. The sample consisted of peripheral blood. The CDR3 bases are TGCGCCAGAAATCGGACAGGGGGCTTGGAGACCCAGTACTTC. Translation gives CARNRTGGLETQYF.